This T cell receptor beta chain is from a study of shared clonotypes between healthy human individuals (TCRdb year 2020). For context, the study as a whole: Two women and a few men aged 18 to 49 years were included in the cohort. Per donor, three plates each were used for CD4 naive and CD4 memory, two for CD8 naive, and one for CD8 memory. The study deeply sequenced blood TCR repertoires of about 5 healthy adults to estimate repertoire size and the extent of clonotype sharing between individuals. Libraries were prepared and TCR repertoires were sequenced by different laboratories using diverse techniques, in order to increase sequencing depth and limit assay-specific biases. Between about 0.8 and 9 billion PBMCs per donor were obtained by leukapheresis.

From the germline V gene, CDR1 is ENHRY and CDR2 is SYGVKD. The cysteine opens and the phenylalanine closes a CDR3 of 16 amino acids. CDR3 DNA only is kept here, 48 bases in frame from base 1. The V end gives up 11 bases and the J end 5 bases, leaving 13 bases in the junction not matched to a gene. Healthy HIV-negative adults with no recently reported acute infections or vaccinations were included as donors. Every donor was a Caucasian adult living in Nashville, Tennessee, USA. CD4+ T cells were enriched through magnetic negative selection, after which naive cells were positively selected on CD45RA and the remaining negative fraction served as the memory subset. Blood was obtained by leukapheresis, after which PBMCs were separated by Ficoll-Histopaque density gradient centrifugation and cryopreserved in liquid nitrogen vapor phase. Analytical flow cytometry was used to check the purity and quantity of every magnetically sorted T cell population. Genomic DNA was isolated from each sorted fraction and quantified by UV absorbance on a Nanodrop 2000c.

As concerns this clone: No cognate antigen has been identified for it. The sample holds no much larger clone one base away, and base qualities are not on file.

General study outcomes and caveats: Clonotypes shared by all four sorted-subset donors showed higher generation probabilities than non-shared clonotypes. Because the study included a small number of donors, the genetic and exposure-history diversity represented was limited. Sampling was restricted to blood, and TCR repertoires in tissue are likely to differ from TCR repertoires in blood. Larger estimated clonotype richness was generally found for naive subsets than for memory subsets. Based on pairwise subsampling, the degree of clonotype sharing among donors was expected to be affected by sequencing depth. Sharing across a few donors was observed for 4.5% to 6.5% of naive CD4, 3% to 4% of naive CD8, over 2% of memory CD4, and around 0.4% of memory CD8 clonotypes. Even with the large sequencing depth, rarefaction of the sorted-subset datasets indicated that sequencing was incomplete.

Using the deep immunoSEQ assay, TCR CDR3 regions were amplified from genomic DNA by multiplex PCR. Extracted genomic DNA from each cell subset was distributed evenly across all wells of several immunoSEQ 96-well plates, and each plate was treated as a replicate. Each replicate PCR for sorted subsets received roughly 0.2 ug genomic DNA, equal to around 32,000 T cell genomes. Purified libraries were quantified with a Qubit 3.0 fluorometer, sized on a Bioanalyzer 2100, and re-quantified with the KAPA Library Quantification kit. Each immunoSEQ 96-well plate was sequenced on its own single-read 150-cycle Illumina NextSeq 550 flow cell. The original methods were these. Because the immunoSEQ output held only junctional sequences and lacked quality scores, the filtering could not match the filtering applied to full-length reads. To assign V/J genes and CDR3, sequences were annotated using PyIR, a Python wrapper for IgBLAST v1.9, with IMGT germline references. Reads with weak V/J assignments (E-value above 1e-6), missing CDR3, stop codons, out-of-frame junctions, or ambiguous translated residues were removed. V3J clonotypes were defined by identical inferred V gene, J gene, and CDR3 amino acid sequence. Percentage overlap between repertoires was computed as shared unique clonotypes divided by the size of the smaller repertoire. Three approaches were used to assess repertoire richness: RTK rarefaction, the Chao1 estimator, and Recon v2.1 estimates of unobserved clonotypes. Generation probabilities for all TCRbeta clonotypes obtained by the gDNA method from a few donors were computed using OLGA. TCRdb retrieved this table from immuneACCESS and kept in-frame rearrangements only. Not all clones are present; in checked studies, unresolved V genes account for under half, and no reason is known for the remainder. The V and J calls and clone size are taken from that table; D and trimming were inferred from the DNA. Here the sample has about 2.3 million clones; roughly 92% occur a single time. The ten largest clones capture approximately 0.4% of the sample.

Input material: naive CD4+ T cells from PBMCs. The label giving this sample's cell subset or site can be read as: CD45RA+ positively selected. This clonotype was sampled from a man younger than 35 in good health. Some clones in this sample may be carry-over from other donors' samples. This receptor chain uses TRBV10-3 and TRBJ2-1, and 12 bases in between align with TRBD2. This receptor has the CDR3 CAASPRTSGTNNEQFF. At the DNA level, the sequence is TGTGCCGCCTCCCCCCGGACTAGCGGGACCAACAATGAGCAGTTCTTC.